Included here is one T cell receptor (beta chain) sequence, with context. The sample is drawn from a study of blood T cell repertoires in COVID-19. The germline gives CDR1 SGDLS, CDR2 YYNGEE. V gave up 6 bases and J gave up 10 bases, with 23 bases separating them. This CDR3 has 15 residues. Authors' analysis steps: Amplification from reference gene primers served as the basis for estimated nucleated cell counts. Only in-frame clones appear in the TCRdb table, and some are missing; sequencing was by immunoSEQ multiplex PCR. D and trimming come from the DNA, and the V and J calls and clone size come from that table. In the table there are around 450,000 clones, around 89% of which are singletons.

Sequencing was done on a sample of peripheral blood. The clonotype was recovered from a woman in her thirties with acute or convalescent COVID-19. This rearrangement joins TRBV9 to TRBJ2-1, with D maybe TRBD2 (6 bases). DNA of the CDR3: TGTGCCAGCACCGTCTGGGTAGACCCGGGGGAAGAGCAGTTCTTC. Encoded protein: CASTVWVDPGEEQFF.